This TCR beta chain was sequenced in a study of T cells after yellow fever vaccination. Findings and caveats of the study: Boosting was followed by the reappearance of most primary-vaccination clones (roughly 95% CD4, about 88% CD8).

V lost 5 bases and J 6 bases, leaving 14 bases between the germline ends. This CDR3 contains 15 residues. The germline V gene has CDR1 SEHNR and CDR2 FQNEAQ (reference sequence). Concerning this clonotype: Its antigen is not identified.

TCRdb redid the calling of the 5' RACE reads with MiXCR, one entry per CDR3 protein. In the table there are 350,000 or so distinct CDR3 sequences, less than 9.5% of which are singletons. The genes are TRBV7-9 and TRBJ1-6, with D possibly TRBD1 on 5 matching bases. The receptor comes from a man in his late teens or twenties who received the YFV17D yellow fever vaccine. The sequencing here drew on PBMCs, taken roughly 45 days after the first yellow fever vaccination. The CDR3 region is CASSAGTGPNSPLHF. In DNA form, the CDR3 reads TGTGCCAGCAGCGCCGGGACGGGACCTAATTCACCCCTCCACTTT.